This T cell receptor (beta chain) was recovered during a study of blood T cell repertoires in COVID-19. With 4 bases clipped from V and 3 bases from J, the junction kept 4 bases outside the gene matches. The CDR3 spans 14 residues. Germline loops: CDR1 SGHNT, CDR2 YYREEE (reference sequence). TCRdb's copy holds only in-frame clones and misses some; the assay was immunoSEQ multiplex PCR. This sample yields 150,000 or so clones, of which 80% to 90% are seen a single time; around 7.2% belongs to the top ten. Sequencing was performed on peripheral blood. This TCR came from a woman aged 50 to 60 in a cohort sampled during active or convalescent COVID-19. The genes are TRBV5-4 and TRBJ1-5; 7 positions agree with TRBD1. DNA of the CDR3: TGTGCCAGCAGCAGAGGGGGCCTCAATCAGCCCCAGCATTTT. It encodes CASSRGGLNQPQHF.